This T cell receptor beta chain came from a study of blood T cell repertoires in COVID-19. Across the study: The United States, Italy and Spain provided the acute and convalescent COVID-19 samples. T cells, B-cell-depleted T cells, or PBMCs supplied cDNA or gDNA.

The repertoire was sequenced with immunoSEQ multiplex PCR; TCRdb's copy has only in-frame clones and lacks some. Here the sample spans 300,000 to 400,000 clones, about 90% being singletons. V lost 6 bases, J lost 13 bases, and 16 bases lay in between. In germline, CDR1 is SNHLY, CDR2 FYNNEI. CDR3 length: 13 amino acids. Recruitment covered about two dozen US areas and drew participants whose ages spanned about 18 to 89 years. Donors in Cohort 3 counted as recovered after two negative PCRs, clearance, or symptom resolution. This receptor was taken from a woman aged 30 to 39 who had recovered from COVID-19. V usage is TRBV2 and J usage is TRBJ1-6, with D unclear. The sequencing sample was made of PBMCs or T cells enriched from blood (not recorded which). CDR3 region: CASSGLGSLPLHF. The CDR3 region has the DNA TGTGCCAGCAGCGGACTGGGGAGTCTCCCCCTCCACTTT.